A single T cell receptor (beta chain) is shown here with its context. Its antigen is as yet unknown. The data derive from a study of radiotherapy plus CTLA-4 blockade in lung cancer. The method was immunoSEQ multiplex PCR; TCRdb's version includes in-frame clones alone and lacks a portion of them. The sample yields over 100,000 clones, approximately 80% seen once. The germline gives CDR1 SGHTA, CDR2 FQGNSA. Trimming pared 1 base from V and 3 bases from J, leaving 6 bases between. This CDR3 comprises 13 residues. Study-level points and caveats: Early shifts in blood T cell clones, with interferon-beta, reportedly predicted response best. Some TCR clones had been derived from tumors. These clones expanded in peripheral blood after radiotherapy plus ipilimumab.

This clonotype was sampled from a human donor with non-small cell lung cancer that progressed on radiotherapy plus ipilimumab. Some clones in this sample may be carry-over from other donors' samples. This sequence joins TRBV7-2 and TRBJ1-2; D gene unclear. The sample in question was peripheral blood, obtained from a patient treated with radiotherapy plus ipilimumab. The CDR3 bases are TGTGCCAGCAGCTTAGGCAGCCACTATGGCTACACCTTC. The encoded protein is CASSLGSHYGYTF. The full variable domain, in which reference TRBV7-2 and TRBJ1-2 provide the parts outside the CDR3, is GAGVSQSPSNKVTEKGKDVELRCDPISGHTALYWYRQSLGQGLEFLIYFQGNSAPDKSGLPSDRFSAERTGGSVSTLTIQRTQQEDSAVYLCASSLGSHYGYTFGSGTRLTVV.